One and the same sample provided the 23 T cell receptor beta chains below, sequenced in a study of T cell responses to AZD1222 COVID-19 vaccine. The assay was immunoSEQ multiplex PCR, and TCRdb's table has in-frame clones only and misses some. The sample has over 100,000 clones, 85% to 90% seen once. The sample in question was peripheral blood, obtained on day 0 of AZD1222 vaccination. Source of these receptors: an adult in good health.

J is TRBJ1-2 and V is TRBV5-4; no clear D. CDR1 SGHNT and CDR2 YYREEE come from the germline V gene (reference sequence). There are 13 residues in the CDR3. V was cut by 1 base and J by 1 base, with 5 bases left in between. CDR3 coding DNA: TGTGCCAGCAGCTTGAAGGGTAACTATGGCTACACCTTC. Translating it yields CASSLKGNYGYTF.

The chain has TRBV11-1 and TRBJ2-2; D gene unclear. CDR3 length: 15 residues. Between the trimmed V and J ends, which lost 2 bases and 0 bases, there was a span of 7 bases. Germline V lookup: CDR1 SGHAT, CDR2 FQDESV (reference sequence). The CDR3 DNA reads TGTGCCAGCAGCTTAAGGGCTGCGAACACCGGGGAGCTGTTTTTT. This gives the protein CASSLRAANTGELFF.

This clone has just a few counts. The V and J genes are TRBV3-1 (or the pseudogene TRBV3-2) and TRBJ2-5, with D possibly matching TRBD1 (5 bases). Germline V gene sequence: CDR1 LGHDT, CDR2 YNNKEL (reference sequence). The CDR3 contains 14 residues. The V gene lost 3 bases and the J gene lost 7 bases, with 15 bases spanning the gap. CDR3 loop: CASSQVAGSVTQYF. In DNA form, the CDR3 reads TGTGCCAGCAGCCAGGTGGCAGGGTCGGTGACCCAGTACTTC.

The chain employs TRBV28 and TRBJ2-3; D gene uncertain. The germline CDR1 and CDR2 sequences are MDHEN and SYDVKM. Between the trimmed V and J ends, which lost 5 bases and 6 bases, there was a span of 6 bases. The CDR3 contains 11 residues. The CDR3 DNA reads as TGTGCCAGCAGTGTGAGGGATACGCAGTATTTT. It yields the protein CASSVRDTQYF.

The chain employs TRBV6-5 and TRBJ2-1, with 10 bases that match TRBD1. In germline, CDR1 is MNHEY, CDR2 SVGAGI. Germline trimming cut 6 bases from V and 1 base from J; bases unmatched to any gene: 0. CDR3 size: 14 residues. The CDR3 is CASRDRGSYNEQFF. CDR3 DNA sequence: TGTGCCAGCAGGGACAGGGGGTCCTACAATGAGCAGTTCTTC.

The rearrangement uses TRBV27 and TRBJ1-1; D might be TRBD1 (6 bases). Per germline, CDR1 MNHEY and CDR2 SMNVEV (reference sequence). The ends were cut back, 5 bases at V and 1 base at J, with 11 bases in the middle. The CDR3 has 14 amino acids. CDR3 in DNA: TGTGCCAGCAGTGCGAGGGGGGGGAACACTGAAGCTTTCTTT. Translating gives CASSARGGNTEAFF.

The rearrangement joins TRBV6-5 to TRBJ1-1; 11 bases are a match to TRBD1. This CDR3 is built from 13 residues. The trim removed 6 bases at V and 7 bases at J, leaving 4 bases unmatched. Germline CDR1 is MNHEY and CDR2 is SVGAGI. The CDR3 loop is CASSQGQGGEAFF. CDR3 nucleotides: TGTGCCAGCAGCCAGGGACAGGGGGGTGAAGCTTTCTTT.

This chain joins TRBV6-2 or TRBV6-3 and TRBJ2-1; D might be TRBD1 (5 bases). CDR3 length: 13 residues. Trimming took 0 bases from V and 5 from J, leaving 5 bases between them. Germline CDR1 is MNHEY and CDR2 is SVGEGT. DNA of the CDR3: TGTGCCAGCAGTTACTCCAGGGACAATGAGCAGTTCTTC. Translating it yields CASSYSRDNEQFF.

This sequence joins TRBV6-6 and TRBJ1-1; 7 nucleotides match TRBD1. Trimming cost V 6 bases and J 0 bases; bases outside gene matches: 4. The CDR3 is 14 residues long. Looked up from germline, CDR1 is MNHNY and CDR2 is SVGAGI (reference sequence). CDR3 nucleotide sequence: TGTGCCAGCAGACCACAGGGGTTGAACACTGAAGCTTTCTTT. Translation gives CASRPQGLNTEAFF.

The V call is TRBV29-1, the J call TRBJ1-2; 7 bases match TRBD1. Germline V lookup: CDR1 SQVTM, CDR2 ANQGSEA. This CDR3 is 13 amino acids long. The ends lost 4 bases at V and 4 bases at J; junction bases unmatched: 6. The CDR3 nucleotides are TGCAGCGTTGTAAGGGGACAGCTCTATGGCTACACCTTC. It yields the protein CSVVRGQLYGYTF.

About this clone itself: The sample contains more than one DNA sequence encoding this CDR3. This chain links TRBV7-2 with TRBJ2-3; D is uncertain. V shed 1 base and J shed 1 base, with 6 bases lying between them. The length of the CDR3 is 14 residues. CDR1 SGHTA and CDR2 FQGNSA come from the germline V gene. The CDR3 spells CASSLGVGTDTQYF. In DNA, the CDR3 is TGTGCCAGCAGCTTAGGGGTGGGCACAGATACGCAGTATTTT.

This chain joins TRBV5-1 and TRBJ2-5, with TRBD1 as a possible D gene (7 bases). Deletions cut 0 bases from V and 5 bases from J, with 14 bases between. The CDR3 is 15 residues long. Germline lookup yields CDR1 SGHRS and CDR2 YFSETQ. In nucleotides, the CDR3 is TGCGCCAGCAGCTTGGAAGGCAGGGGGGTCGAGACCCAGTACTTC. Residues: CASSLEGRGVETQYF.

This clone was recorded a few times. This CDR3 is CASSEAFRGFQETQYF. Here the CDR3 DNA reads TGTGCCAGCAGTGAAGCTTTCAGGGGGTTTCAGGAGACCCAGTACTTC. The chain recombines TRBV6-1 with TRBJ2-5; 7 nucleotides align to TRBD1. The germline gives CDR1 MNHNS, CDR2 SASEGT. V trimming: 0 bases; J trimming: 5 bases; junction bases outside the gene matches: 9. The CDR3 has 16 amino acids.

This clone showed up just once. This chain's CDR3 is CASSISGRAGTGELFF. The DNA of the CDR3 is TGTGCCAGTAGTATTAGCGGGAGGGCCGGCACCGGGGAGCTGTTTTTT. This chain uses TRBV19 with TRBJ2-2; TRBD2 matches at 11 bases. Germline V CDR1 and CDR2: LNHDA, SQIVND (reference sequence). The CDR3 sequence is 16 residues long. Unmatched junction bases numbered 4, after V lost 3 bases and J lost 4 bases.

In this sample, this clone turned up once. The rearrangement joins TRBV5-1 to TRBJ1-1; 10 positions match TRBD1. The CDR3 is 16 amino acids. V lost 4 bases, J lost 3 bases, and 9 bases stayed unmatched. Germline CDR1 SGHRS, CDR2 YFSETQ. The CDR3 coding sequence is TGCGCCAGCAGCGGGACAGGGGCCAGGGACGACACTGAAGCTTTCTTT. This codes for CASSGTGARDDTEAFF. The full variable domain, its missing parts supplied by reference TRBV5-1 and TRBJ1-1, is KAGVTQTPRYLIKTRGQQVTLSCSPISGHRSVSWYQQTPGQGLQFLFEYFSETQRNKGNFPGRFSGRQFSNSRSEMNVSTLELGDSALYLCASSGTGARDDTEAFFGQGTRLTVV.

The V call is TRBV5-4, the J call TRBJ2-7; 8 bases match TRBD1. V was pared by 2 bases and J by 3 bases, with 10 bases of the junction left unmatched. The CDR3 length is 16 residues. Germline CDR1 reads SGHNT; CDR2 reads YYREEE (reference sequence). The CDR3 bases are TGTGCCAGCAGCTTAGGCGGACAGGGCGCTATCTACGAGCAGTACTTC. Amino acids: CASSLGGQGAIYEQYF.

V and J are TRBV9 and TRBJ2-2, with 8 bases lining up with TRBD2. J lost 5 bases, V lost 9 bases, and 9 bases had no gene match. The CDR3 covers 14 residues. Looked up from germline, CDR1 is SGDLS and CDR2 is YYNGEE. The CDR3 nucleotides read TGTGCCACCTCAGCGGGAGCTGAAACCGGGGAGCTGTTTTTT. This translates into CATSAGAETGELFF.

The chain links TRBV29-1 to TRBJ2-2; D possibly corresponds to TRBD1 (6 bases). The ends were cut back, 1 base at V and 14 bases at J, with 17 bases in the middle. The CDR3 totals 13 residues. Germline-derived CDR1 and CDR2 are SQVTM and ANQGSEA. The CDR3 is CSVEGRGTRQLFF. The DNA for the CDR3 is TGCAGCGTTGAAGGTAGAGGGACACGGCAACTGTTTTTT.

The rearrangement links TRBV29-1 to TRBJ2-1; D is possibly TRBD1 (6 bases). Trimming left V 7 bases short and J 8 bases short, with 9 bases between. CDR1 and CDR2 (germline): SQVTM, ANQGSEA. CDR3 length equals 10 residues. The CDR3 region has the DNA TGCAGCGGGGGACACGATGAGCAGTTCTTC. This encodes CSGGHDEQFF.

This clone was seen just once. The gene calls are TRBV28 and TRBJ1-6; weak D call: TRBD1 (6 bases). Trimming stripped 1 base from V and 13 bases from J, with 17 bases between. Per the germline V gene, CDR1 is MDHEN and CDR2 is SYDVKM. The CDR3 covers 15 residues. In nucleotides, the CDR3 is TGTGCCAGCAGTTTATTAAAACAGGGCCGTTCCCCCCTCCACTTT. It is translated as CASSLLKQGRSPLHF.

The J gene is TRBJ1-6, the V gene TRBV15; D not certain. The germline V gene has CDR1 LNHNV and CDR2 YYDKDF (reference sequence). V lost 0 bases and J lost 10, with 4 bases in between. The CDR3 contains 12 residues. CDR3: CATSRDRSPLHF. The CDR3 nucleotides read TGTGCCACCAGCAGAGACCGATCACCCCTCCACTTT. The whole variable domain, remainder taken from reference TRBV15 and TRBJ1-6, is DAMVIQNPRYQVTQFGKPVTLSCSQTLNHNVMYWYQQKSSQAPKLLFHYYDKDFNNEADTPDNFQSRRPNTSFCFLDIRSPGLGDTAMYLCATSRDRSPLHFGNGTRLTVT.

Only one count was recorded for this clone. The rearrangement joins TRBV6-5 to TRBJ1-1, with D unclear. Germline values: CDR1 MNHEY, CDR2 SVGAGI. CDR3 length: 14 residues. V gave up 6 bases and J gave up 0 bases, with 11 bases separating them. The CDR3 coding sequence is TGTGCCAGCAGCACCTTCAGCATGAACACTGAAGCTTTCTTT. This translates into CASSTFSMNTEAFF.

The chain employs TRBV29-1 and TRBJ2-7; D is possibly TRBD1 or TRBD2 (6 bases each). Germline V gene lookup returns CDR1 SQVTM and CDR2 ANQGSEA. The CDR3 extends over 13 amino acids. Trimming cost V 2 bases and J 4 bases, with 12 bases left between them. The CDR3 is CSVETGAGYEQYF. The CDR3 DNA is TGCAGCGTTGAAACGGGGGCGGGTTACGAGCAGTACTTC.